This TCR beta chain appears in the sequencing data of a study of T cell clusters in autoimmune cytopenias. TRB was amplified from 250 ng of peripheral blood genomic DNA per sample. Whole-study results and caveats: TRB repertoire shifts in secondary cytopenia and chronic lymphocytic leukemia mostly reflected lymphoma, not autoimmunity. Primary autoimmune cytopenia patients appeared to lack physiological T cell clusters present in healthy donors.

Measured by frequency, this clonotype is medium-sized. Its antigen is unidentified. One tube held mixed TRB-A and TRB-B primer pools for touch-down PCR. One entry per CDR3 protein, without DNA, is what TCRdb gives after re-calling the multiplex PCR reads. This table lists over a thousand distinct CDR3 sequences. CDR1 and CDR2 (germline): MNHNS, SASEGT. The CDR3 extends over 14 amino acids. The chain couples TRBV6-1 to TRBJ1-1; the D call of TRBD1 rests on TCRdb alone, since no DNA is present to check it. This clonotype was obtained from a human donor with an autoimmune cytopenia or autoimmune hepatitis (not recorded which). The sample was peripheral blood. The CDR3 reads CASRLEGNRVPAFF.